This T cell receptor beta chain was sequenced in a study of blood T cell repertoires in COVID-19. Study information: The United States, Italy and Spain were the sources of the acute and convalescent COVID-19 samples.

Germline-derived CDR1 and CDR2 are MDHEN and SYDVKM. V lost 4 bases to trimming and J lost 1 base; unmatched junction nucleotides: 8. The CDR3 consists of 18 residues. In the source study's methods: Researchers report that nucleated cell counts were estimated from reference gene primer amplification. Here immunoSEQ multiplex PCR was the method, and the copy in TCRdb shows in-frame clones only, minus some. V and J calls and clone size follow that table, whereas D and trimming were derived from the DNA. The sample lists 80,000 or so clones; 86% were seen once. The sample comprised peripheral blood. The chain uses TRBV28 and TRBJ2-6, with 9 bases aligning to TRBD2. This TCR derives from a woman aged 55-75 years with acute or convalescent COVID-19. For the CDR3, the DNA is TGTGCCAGCAGTTCTCCGGTAGCGGGAGTGTCTGGGGCCAACGTCCTGACTTTC. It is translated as CASSSPVAGVSGANVLTF. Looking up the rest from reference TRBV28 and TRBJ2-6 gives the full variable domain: DVKVTQSSRYLVKRTGEKVFLECVQDMDHENMFWYRQDPGLGLRLIYFSYDVKMKEKGDIPEGYSVSREKKERFSLILESASTNQTSMYLCASSSPVAGVSGANVLTFGAGSRLTVL.